This T cell receptor (beta chain) was captured in a study of blood T cell repertoires in COVID-19. V was trimmed by 1 base and J by 5 bases, leaving 8 bases between them. CDR3 length: 12 amino acids. CDR1 is SQVTM, CDR2 ANQGSEA, per germline. Measured with immunoSEQ multiplex PCR; TCRdb has only the in-frame clones, and not every one. The sample has about 320,000 clones; just under 90% are singletons. This TCR was recovered from a woman aged 25 to 39 with COVID-19, enrolled during active disease. The genes are TRBV29-1 and TRBJ1-2; no clear D gene. The sequencing sample was made of peripheral blood. The CDR3 spells CSVEGQSYGYTF. CDR3 nucleotides: TGCAGCGTTGAAGGGCAGTCTTATGGCTACACCTTC.